This TCR beta chain was recorded in a study of blood T cell repertoires in COVID-19. Study overall: Sources were T cells, B-cell-depleted T cells, or PBMCs; the material itself was cDNA or gDNA.

The table came from immunoSEQ multiplex PCR; TCRdb's copy has only in-frame clones and leaves some out. The sample holds 65,000 to 80,000 clones, roughly 80% seen once. This CDR3 region has 15 residues. J lost 4 bases, V lost 6 bases, and 5 bases had no gene match. The germline V gene has CDR1 SNHLY and CDR2 FYNNEI. The V call is TRBV2, the J call TRBJ1-5; 11 bases are a match to TRBD1. This receptor was obtained from a man between 45 and 60 years old with acute or convalescent COVID-19. Sequencing was performed on peripheral blood. The CDR3 loop reads CASSPDRGQNQPQHF. CDR3 bases: TGTGCCAGCAGCCCGGACAGGGGGCAGAATCAGCCCCAGCATTTT.